This T cell receptor beta chain was retrieved from a study of blood T cell repertoires in COVID-19. CDR1 and CDR2 (germline): MNHEY, SMNVEV (reference sequence). This CDR3 region has 15 residues. V lost 6 bases to trimming and J lost 1 base, with 12 bases between them. Some clones are missing from TCRdb's copy, which holds only in-frame ones; the method was immunoSEQ multiplex PCR. The sample includes about 140,000 clones, around nine tenths of them seen just once. The material sequenced was peripheral blood. The receptor's source is a woman aged 45-65 years with active or convalescent COVID-19. This sequence joins TRBV27 and TRBJ2-2; weak D call: TRBD1 (6 bases). The CDR3 DNA sequence: TGTGCCAGCAGCCGGCAGGGGTGGAACACCGGGGAGCTGTTTTTT. This codes for CASSRQGWNTGELFF.